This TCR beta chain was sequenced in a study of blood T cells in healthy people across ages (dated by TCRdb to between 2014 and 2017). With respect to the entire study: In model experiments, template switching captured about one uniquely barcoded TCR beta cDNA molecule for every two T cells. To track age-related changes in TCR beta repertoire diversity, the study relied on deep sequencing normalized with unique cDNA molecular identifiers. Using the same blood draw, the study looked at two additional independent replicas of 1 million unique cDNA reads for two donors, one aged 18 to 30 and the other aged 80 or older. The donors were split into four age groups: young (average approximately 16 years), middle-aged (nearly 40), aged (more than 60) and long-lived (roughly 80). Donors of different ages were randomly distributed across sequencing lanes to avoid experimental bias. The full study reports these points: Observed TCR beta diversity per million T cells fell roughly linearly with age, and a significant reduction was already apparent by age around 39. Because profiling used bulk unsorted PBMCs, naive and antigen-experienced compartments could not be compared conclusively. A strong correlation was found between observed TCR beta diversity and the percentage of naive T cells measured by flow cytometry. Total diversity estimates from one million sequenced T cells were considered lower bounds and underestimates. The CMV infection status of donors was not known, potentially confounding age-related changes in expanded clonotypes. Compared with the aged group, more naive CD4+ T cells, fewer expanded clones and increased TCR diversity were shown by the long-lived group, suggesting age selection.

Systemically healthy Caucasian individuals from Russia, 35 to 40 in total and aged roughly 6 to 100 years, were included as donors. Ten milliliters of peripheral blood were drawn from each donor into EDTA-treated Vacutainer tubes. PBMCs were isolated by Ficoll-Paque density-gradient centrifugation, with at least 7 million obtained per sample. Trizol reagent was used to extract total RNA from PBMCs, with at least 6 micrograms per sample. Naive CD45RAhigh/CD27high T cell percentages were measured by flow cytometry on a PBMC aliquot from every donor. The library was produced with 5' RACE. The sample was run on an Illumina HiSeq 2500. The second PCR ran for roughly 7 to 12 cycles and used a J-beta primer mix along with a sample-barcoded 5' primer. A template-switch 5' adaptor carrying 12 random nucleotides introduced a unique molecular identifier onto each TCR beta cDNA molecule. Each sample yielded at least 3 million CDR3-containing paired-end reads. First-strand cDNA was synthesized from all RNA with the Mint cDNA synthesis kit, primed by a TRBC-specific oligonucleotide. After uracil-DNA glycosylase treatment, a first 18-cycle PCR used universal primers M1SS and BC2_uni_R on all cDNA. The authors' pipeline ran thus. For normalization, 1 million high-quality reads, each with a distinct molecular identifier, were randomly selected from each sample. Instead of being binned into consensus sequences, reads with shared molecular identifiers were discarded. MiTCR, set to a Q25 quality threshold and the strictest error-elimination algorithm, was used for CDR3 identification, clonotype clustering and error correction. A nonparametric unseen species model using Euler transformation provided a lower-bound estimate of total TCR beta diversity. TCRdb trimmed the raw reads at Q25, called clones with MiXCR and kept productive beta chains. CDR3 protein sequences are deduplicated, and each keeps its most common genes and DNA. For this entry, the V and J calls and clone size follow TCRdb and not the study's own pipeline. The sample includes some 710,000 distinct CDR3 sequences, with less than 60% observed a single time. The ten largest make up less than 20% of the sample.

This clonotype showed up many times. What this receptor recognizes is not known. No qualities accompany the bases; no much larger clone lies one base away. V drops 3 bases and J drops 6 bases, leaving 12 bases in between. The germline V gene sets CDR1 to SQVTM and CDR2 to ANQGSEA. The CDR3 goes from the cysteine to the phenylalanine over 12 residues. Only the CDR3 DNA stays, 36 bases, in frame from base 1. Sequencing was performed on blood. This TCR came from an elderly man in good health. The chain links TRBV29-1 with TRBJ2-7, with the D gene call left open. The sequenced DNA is TGCAGCGTTGAGGCCGGTGCCTCCGAGCAGTACTTC. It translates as CSVEAGASEQYF.